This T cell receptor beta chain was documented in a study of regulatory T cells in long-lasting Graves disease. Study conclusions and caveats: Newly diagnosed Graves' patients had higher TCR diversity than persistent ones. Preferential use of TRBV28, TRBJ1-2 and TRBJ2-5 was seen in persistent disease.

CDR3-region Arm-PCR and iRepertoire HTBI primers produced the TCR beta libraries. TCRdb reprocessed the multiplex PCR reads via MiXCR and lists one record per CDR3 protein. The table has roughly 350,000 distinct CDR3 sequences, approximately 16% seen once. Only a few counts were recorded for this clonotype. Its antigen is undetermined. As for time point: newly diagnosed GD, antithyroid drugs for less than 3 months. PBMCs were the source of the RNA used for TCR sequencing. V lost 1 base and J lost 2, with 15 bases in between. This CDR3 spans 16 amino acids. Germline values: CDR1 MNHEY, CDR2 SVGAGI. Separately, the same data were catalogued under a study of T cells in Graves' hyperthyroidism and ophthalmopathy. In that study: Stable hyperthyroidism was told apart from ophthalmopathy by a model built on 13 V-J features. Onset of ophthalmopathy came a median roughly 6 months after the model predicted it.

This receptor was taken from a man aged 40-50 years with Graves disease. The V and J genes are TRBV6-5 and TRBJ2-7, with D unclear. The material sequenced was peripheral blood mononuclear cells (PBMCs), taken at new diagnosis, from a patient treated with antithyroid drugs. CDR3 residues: CASSYLLIGWPYEQYF. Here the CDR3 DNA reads TGTGCCAGCAGTTACTTACTCATCGGCTGGCCCTACGAGCAGTACTTC.